The 26 T cell receptor beta chains given below trace back to one sample, sequenced in a study of blood T cell repertoires in COVID-19. Produced via immunoSEQ multiplex PCR; TCRdb's table is partial and in-frame only. The repertoire has around 250,000 clones, roughly 88% of them found once; the top ten carry approximately 5%. The sample was peripheral blood. The receptors originated from a woman at least 80 years old with COVID-19, enrolled during active disease.

The rearrangement joins TRBV6-4 to TRBJ2-2, with unresolved D. CDR3 length equals 13 residues. Germline loops: CDR1 MRHNA, CDR2 SNTAGT. Trimming cost V 4 bases and J 4 bases, with 7 bases left between them. As DNA, the CDR3 is TGTGCCAGCAGTGCAGTCCGCACCGGGGAGCTGTTTTTT. Translation gives CASSAVRTGELFF.

A single count supports this clone. The gene calls are TRBV5-6 and TRBJ1-1; unclear D gene. The germline CDR1 and CDR2 sequences are SGHDT and YYEEEE. V was cut by 2 bases and J by 1 base, with 6 bases left in between. This CDR3 has 13 amino acids. DNA for the CDR3: TGTGCCAGCAGCTTTCGGAGGAACACTGAAGCTTTCTTT. Translated, it gives CASSFRRNTEAFF.

The chain joins TRBV19 to TRBJ2-7; the D gene is possibly TRBD1 (5 bases). This CDR3 comprises 14 residues. Germline V lookup: CDR1 LNHDA, CDR2 SQIVND (reference sequence). V lost 5 bases to trimming and J lost 5 bases, with 16 bases between them. The DNA for the CDR3 is TGTGCCAGTAGTGACGGTTACAGGCCCAACGAGCAGTACTTC. Translation: CASSDGYRPNEQYF.

The chain is built from TRBV7-9 and TRBJ2-7; TRBD1 might be the D (6 bases). The CDR3 runs 13 residues. The V end lost 2 bases, the J end lost 5 bases, and 10 bases lay between the germline ends. Germline V lookup: CDR1 SEHNR, CDR2 FQNEAQ (reference sequence). CDR3 DNA sequence: TGTGCCAGCAGCTTAACAGGGAAGGACGAGCAGTACGTC. This gives the protein CASSLTGKDEQYV.

This sequence joins TRBV6-4 and TRBJ2-1, with TRBD2 matching 7 bases. The CDR3 is 14 amino acids. The V gene's germline CDR1 is MRHNA and CDR2 SNTAGT. J was trimmed by 4 bases and V by 6 bases; bases with no gene match: 6. For the CDR3, the DNA is TGTGCCAGCAGGCCCAGCGGGGTTTACAATGAGCAGTTCTTC. This gives the protein CASRPSGVYNEQFF.

This clone was observed once. The rearrangement links TRBV27 to TRBJ1-2; D uncertain. Germline CDR1 and CDR2: MNHEY and SMNVEV (reference sequence). CDR3 size: 12 residues. V lost 4 bases and J 11 bases, leaving 14 bases between the germline ends. CDR3 sequence: CASSYRFGPYTF. The CDR3 DNA is TGTGCCAGCAGTTATCGTTTTGGGCCTTACACCTTC.

Regarding this clone: The junction does not match germline at one end; this may be a read error. V and J are TRBV25-1 and TRBJ1-1, with D possibly matching TRBD1 (5 bases). From germline, CDR1 is MGHDK and CDR2 SYGVNS. The CDR3 is 14 residues long. The CDR3 bases are TGTGCCAGCAGTGTATATGGCGGACACACAGAAGCTTTCTTT. Translated, it gives CASSVYGGHTEAFF.

The V and J genes are TRBV2 and TRBJ2-5, with TRBD2 identical over 15 bases. The CDR3 contains 16 residues. Germline CDR1 and CDR2: SNHLY and FYNNEI. J was trimmed by 5 bases and V by 0 bases; bases with no gene match: 1. The CDR3 loop is CASSEAGLAGGETQYF. The DNA of the CDR3 is TGTGCCAGCAGTGAAGCTGGACTAGCGGGGGGGGAGACCCAGTACTTC.

This chain links TRBV5-1 with TRBJ1-2; D might be TRBD1 (6 bases). Germline CDR1 and CDR2: SGHRS and YFSETQ. This CDR3 spans 15 amino acids. V lost 4 bases, J lost 4 bases, and 17 bases lay in between. The CDR3 spells CASSLPGAGSYGYTF. DNA for the CDR3: TGCGCCAGCAGCCTCCCAGGGGCCGGGTCCTATGGCTACACCTTC. Complete variable domain (other parts from reference TRBV5-1 and TRBJ1-2): KAGVTQTPRYLIKTRGQQVTLSCSPISGHRSVSWYQQTPGQGLQFLFEYFSETQRNKGNFPGRFSGRQFSNSRSEMNVSTLELGDSALYLCASSLPGAGSYGYTFGSGTRLTVV.

The chain is built from TRBV5-6 and TRBJ1-1, with a tentative D call TRBD1 (5 bases). The CDR3 is made up of 15 amino acids. Between the trimmed V and J ends, which lost 4 bases and 5 bases, there was a span of 18 bases. The germline V gene encodes CDR1 SGHDT and CDR2 YYEEEE. CDR3 sequence (DNA): TGTGCCAGCAGCCCAAGGACATCCTTAAGAACTGAAGCTTTCTTT. As protein: CASSPRTSLRTEAFF.

This clone was counted once. V is TRBV3-1 (or the pseudogene TRBV3-2) and J is TRBJ2-7; 15 bases line up with TRBD2. The germline gives CDR1 LGHDT, CDR2 YNNKEL (reference sequence). This CDR3 is 20 amino acids long. Losses at the gene ends were 4 bases for V and 0 bases for J; bases not matched to a gene: 13. The CDR3 sequence is CASSPRTSGGAAPSSYEQYF. The CDR3 nucleotides are TGTGCCAGCAGCCCCCGGACTAGCGGGGGGGCCGCCCCCAGCTCCTACGAGCAGTACTTC.

The chain uses TRBV5-1 and TRBJ2-2; TRBD1 might be the D (5 bases). V was cut by 2 bases and J by 1 base, with 9 bases left in between. Germline V gives CDR1 SGHRS, CDR2 YFSETQ. The CDR3 consists of 15 residues. The CDR3 sequence is CASSLFRENTGELFF. The CDR3 nucleotides are TGCGCCAGCAGCTTATTCAGGGAGAACACCGGGGAGCTGTTTTTT. The full variable domain, completed using reference TRBV5-1 and TRBJ2-2, is KAGVTQTPRYLIKTRGQQVTLSCSPISGHRSVSWYQQTPGQGLQFLFEYFSETQRNKGNFPGRFSGRQFSNSRSEMNVSTLELGDSALYLCASSLFRENTGELFFGEGSRLTVL.

This rearrangement joins TRBV19 to TRBJ2-5, with 7 positions matching TRBD2. Trimming cost V 1 base and J 4 bases; bases outside gene matches: 6. Germline loops: CDR1 LNHDA, CDR2 SQIVND (reference sequence). CDR3 length: 15 amino acids. CDR3 amino acids: CASSIGGGGGETQYF. The CDR3 DNA follows: TGTGCCAGTAGTATAGGGGGGGGAGGTGGAGAGACCCAGTACTTC.

The chain is built from TRBV5-1 and TRBJ1-4, with D perhaps matching TRBD1 (5 bases). Germline CDR1 and CDR2: SGHRS and YFSETQ. The CDR3 sequence is 14 residues long. Trimming cost V 4 bases and J 4 bases, with 11 bases left between them. This CDR3 is CASSGTSVNEKLFF. In DNA form, the CDR3 reads TGCGCCAGCAGCGGGACTTCTGTTAATGAAAAACTGTTTTTT.

The rearrangement uses TRBV9 and TRBJ1-2, with D possibly TRBD1 on 6 matching bases. The CDR3 runs to 17 residues. Trimming removed 0 bases from V and 7 bases from J, with 22 bases in between. Looked up from germline, CDR1 is SGDLS and CDR2 is YYNGEE. The CDR3 region is CASSVDGGDRVSRGYTF. The CDR3 DNA follows: TGTGCCAGCAGCGTAGATGGGGGCGATCGGGTGTCGCGTGGCTACACCTTC.

The chain employs TRBV5-1 and TRBJ1-1; 9 bases are a match to TRBD1. V was pared by 4 bases and J by 5 bases, with 9 bases of the junction left unmatched. Germline lookup yields CDR1 SGHRS and CDR2 YFSETQ. The CDR3 runs 15 residues. The CDR3 protein is CASSLTGGARTEAFF. CDR3 DNA sequence: TGCGCCAGCAGCCTTACAGGGGGCGCCCGTACTGAAGCTTTCTTT.

In this sample, this clone turned up a few times. The chain employs TRBV11-2 and TRBJ1-2; 8 bases match TRBD1. After removal of 1 base from V and 7 bases from J, the junction contained 5 bases not matched to a gene. The germline gives CDR1 SGHAT, CDR2 FQNNGV. The CDR3 loop spans 14 amino acids. The chain's CDR3 is CASSLGQGISGYTF. The CDR3 DNA reads TGTGCCAGCAGCTTAGGACAGGGGATCAGTGGCTACACCTTC.

This chain links TRBV5-1 with TRBJ1-1, with no clear D. V was shortened by 1 base and J by 0 bases, with 4 bases between the two germline ends. Germline loops: CDR1 SGHRS, CDR2 YFSETQ. This CDR3 has 13 residues. For the CDR3, the DNA is TGCGCCAGCAGCTTGCGGTTGAACACTGAAGCTTTCTTT. Residues: CASSLRLNTEAFF.

V usage is TRBV2 and J usage is TRBJ1-4; 7 bases match TRBD1. Germline V gene lookup returns CDR1 SNHLY and CDR2 FYNNEI. This CDR3 has 15 residues. J was trimmed by 0 bases and V by 6 bases; bases with no gene match: 4. CDR3 DNA sequence: TGTGCCAGCAGACCGGGGACAGCAACTAATGAAAAACTGTTTTTT. Amino acids: CASRPGTATNEKLFF.

This clone was found once. V usage is TRBV29-1 and J usage is TRBJ1-1; possible D gene TRBD1, 5 bases. The length of the CDR3 is 14 residues. The germline V gene encodes CDR1 SQVTM and CDR2 ANQGSEA. With 7 bases removed from V and 1 base from J, the gap between germline ends came to 16 bases. CDR3 DNA: TGCAGCGCACAGGTCCCGGGTAGGAACACTGAAGCTTTCTTT. Its protein product is CSAQVPGRNTEAFF.

The CDR3 DNA reads as TGTGCCAGCTCACCGACAGGGACCGGGGAGCTGTTTTTT. Protein product: CASSPTGTGELFF. The rearrangement joins TRBV18 to TRBJ2-2; 7 bases are a match to TRBD1. Germline V gives CDR1 KGHSH, CDR2 LQKENI. V was pared by 3 bases and J by 5 bases, with 0 bases of the junction left unmatched. The CDR3 runs to 13 residues. Variable domain in full (rest from reference TRBV18 and TRBJ2-2): NAGVMQNPRHLVRRRGQEARLRCSPMKGHSHVYWYRQLPEEGLKFMVYLQKENIIDESGMPKERFSAEFPKEGPSILRIQQVVRGDSAAYFCASSPTGTGELFFGEGSRLTVL.

This chain joins TRBV9 and TRBJ2-5; TRBD2 aligns across 9 bases. This CDR3 region has 15 residues. The J segment lost 1 base and the V segment lost 3 bases, leaving 4 bases of the junction unmatched. Germline assignment: CDR1 SGDLS and CDR2 YYNGEE. CDR3 protein: CASSELAGPQETQYF. The CDR3 nucleotides are TGTGCCAGCAGCGAACTAGCGGGCCCCCAAGAGACCCAGTACTTC. Based on the CDR3 plus reference TRBV9 and TRBJ2-5, the full variable domain is DSGVTQTPKHLITATGQRVTLRCSPRSGDLSVYWYQQSLDQGLQFLIQYYNGEERAKGNILERFSAQQFPDLHSELNLSSLELGDSALYFCASSELAGPQETQYFGPGTRLLVL.

The chain carries TRBV5-4 and TRBJ2-5, with 10 bases that match TRBD2. Losses at the gene ends were 4 bases for V and 4 bases for J; bases not matched to a gene: 10. CDR3 size: 16 residues. In germline, CDR1 is SGHNT, CDR2 YYREEE (reference sequence). CDR3 loop: CASSTLLAGAGETQYF. DNA of the CDR3: TGTGCCAGCAGCACCCTTCTAGCGGGGGCGGGAGAGACCCAGTACTTC.

This chain connects TRBV5-4 to TRBJ1-2; 10 positions agree with TRBD1. The CDR3 spans 14 residues. V lost 2 bases to trimming and J lost 5 bases; unmatched junction nucleotides: 3. Germline V gene sequence: CDR1 SGHNT, CDR2 YYREEE (reference sequence). DNA of the CDR3: TGTGCCAGCAGCTTCATGGGACAGGGGTATGGCTACACCTTC. Amino acid sequence: CASSFMGQGYGYTF. Full variable domain (outside the CDR3, taken from reference TRBV5-4 and TRBJ1-2): ETGVTQSPTHLIKTRGQQVTLRCSSQSGHNTVSWYQQALGQGPQFIFQYYREEENGRGNFPPRFSGLQFPNYSSELNVNALELDDSALYLCASSFMGQGYGYTFGSGTRLTVV.

The chain employs TRBV19 and TRBJ2-5; 11 nucleotides align to TRBD1. CDR3 size: 13 residues. V lost 6 bases and J lost 8; bases outside the gene matches: 5. Germline lookup yields CDR1 LNHDA and CDR2 SQIVND (reference sequence). The CDR3 DNA is TGTGCCAGTAGGAAAGGACAGGGGGCCACCCAGTACTTC. This gives the protein CASRKGQGATQYF.

This clone was seen a single time. CDR3 in amino acids: CASSQAGQGALNTIYF. In DNA, the CDR3 is TGTGCCAGCAGCCAAGCGGGACAGGGGGCTCTAAACACCATATATTTT. The chain links TRBV3-1 (or the pseudogene TRBV3-2) to TRBJ1-3; the match to TRBD1 covers 12 bases. Unmatched junction bases numbered 4, after V lost 1 base and J lost 6 bases. The CDR3 is made up of 16 amino acids. CDR1 LGHDT and CDR2 YNNKEL come from the germline V gene (reference sequence).